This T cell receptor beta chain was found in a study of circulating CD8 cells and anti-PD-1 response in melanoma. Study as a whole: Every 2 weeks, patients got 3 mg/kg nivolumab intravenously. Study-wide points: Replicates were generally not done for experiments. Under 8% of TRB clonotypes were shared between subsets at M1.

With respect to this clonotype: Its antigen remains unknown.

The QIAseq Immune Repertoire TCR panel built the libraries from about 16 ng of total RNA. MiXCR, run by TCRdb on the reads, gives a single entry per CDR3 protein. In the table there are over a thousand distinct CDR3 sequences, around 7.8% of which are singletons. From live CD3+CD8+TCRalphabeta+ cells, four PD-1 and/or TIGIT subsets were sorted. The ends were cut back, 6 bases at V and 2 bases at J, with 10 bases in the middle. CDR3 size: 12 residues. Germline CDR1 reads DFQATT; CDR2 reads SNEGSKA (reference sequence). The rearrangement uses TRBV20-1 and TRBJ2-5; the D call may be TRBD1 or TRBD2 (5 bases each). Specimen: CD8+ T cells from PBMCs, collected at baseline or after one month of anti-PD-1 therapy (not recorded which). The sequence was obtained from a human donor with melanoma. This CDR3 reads CSARDGQETQYF. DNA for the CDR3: TGCAGTGCCAGGGACGGTCAAGAGACCCAGTACTTC.